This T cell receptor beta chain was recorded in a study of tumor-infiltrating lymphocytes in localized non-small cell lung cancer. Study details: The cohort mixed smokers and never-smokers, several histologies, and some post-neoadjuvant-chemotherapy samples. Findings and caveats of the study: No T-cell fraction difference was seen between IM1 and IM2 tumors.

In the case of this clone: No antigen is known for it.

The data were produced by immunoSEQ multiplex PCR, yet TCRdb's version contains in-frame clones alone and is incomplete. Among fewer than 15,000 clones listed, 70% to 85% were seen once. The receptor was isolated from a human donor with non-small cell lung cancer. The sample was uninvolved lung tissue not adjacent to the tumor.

The CDR3 nucleotides are TGTGCCAGCAGTGAGGGGACAGGGGGAGGATCCACTGAAGCTTTCTTT. Amino acid sequence: CASSEGTGGGSTEAFF. This chain connects TRBV6-1 to TRBJ1-1; 11 bases agree with TRBD1. V shed 3 bases and J 4 bases; nucleotides not matched to a gene: 7. From germline, CDR1 is MNHNS and CDR2 SASEGT. The length of the CDR3 is 16 residues.